This T cell receptor beta chain originates from a study of blood T cell repertoires in COVID-19. About the research overall: Sites in the United States, Italy and Spain provided acute and convalescent COVID-19 samples. Nucleic acid was either cDNA or gDNA, and it came from T cells, B-cell-depleted T cells, or PBMCs.

As processed by the authors: Cell counts per sample came from amplifying reference gene primers. Here immunoSEQ multiplex PCR was the method, and the copy in TCRdb shows in-frame clones only, minus some. D and trimming come from the DNA, and the V and J calls and clone size come from that table. This sample has roughly 90,000 clones, with 65% to 85% found just once. Sequenced: peripheral blood. The clonotype was recovered from a woman aged 80 or older with active or convalescent COVID-19.

CDR3 coding DNA: TGTGCCAGCAGTTCGGGAGTAGCGGGGGGGACAGATACGCAGTATTTT. Protein product: CASSSGVAGGTDTQYF. The chain uses TRBV28 and TRBJ2-3; 11 bases agree with TRBD2. The CDR3 sequence is 16 residues long. In germline, CDR1 is MDHEN, CDR2 SYDVKM. With V trimmed by 4 bases and J by 3 bases, 6 bases remained unmatched.